This T cell receptor (beta chain) was documented in a study of T cell responses to AZD1222 COVID-19 vaccine (dated by TCRdb to the early 2020s). Looking at the study overall: Because spike-specific TCR depth and breadth did not differ between the two schedules, AZD1222 recipients who got a second dose at roughly 4 weeks were pooled with those who got a second dose at roughly 12 weeks. A total of around 240 trial participants underwent TCR sequencing, of whom under 220 had received two doses of AZD1222 and 26 had received two doses of the MenACWY control vaccine. Trial participants were enrolled by age into subgroups of 18-55, 56-69 and 70-plus years, and 148, 28 and 57 TCR-sequenced participants, respectively, were included in these subgroups.

In regard to this clone: This receptor's antigen is unknown. One base away there is no much larger clone; base qualities are not given.

The time point label for this specimen denotes: baseline before first vaccination. Vaccinee samples were obtained from the UK trials COV001 and COV002, which included a single-blind randomized controlled phase 2/3 trial of AZD1222 (ChAdOx1 nCoV-19) in healthy adults. For TCRbeta chain sequencing, PBMC samples were collected from trial participants at day 0 and at day 28 after the second dose. Study-wide conclusions, independent of this receptor: The 56-69-year group was small, and its depth increase did not reach significance, likely because of low power. After two AZD1222 doses, both the breadth and the depth of spike-specific TCRs were significantly higher than at day 0 and than in MenACWY recipients. Because no day 14 peak-response samples were available, repertoires were characterized only after the peak T cell response. Conclusions about previously exposed vaccinees are limited, since just five or six AZD1222 recipients were seropositive for SARS-CoV-2 at baseline. Nearly half of unique spike-specific TCRs reportedly recognized epitopes outside regions mutated in the B.1.351 and B.1.1.7 variants. Most participants were white British and females outnumbered males, and the authors suggested that clonal diversity may have been underestimated. Vaccine-associated CD4 TCRs spanned the whole spike protein, with dominant responses in regions 160-218 and 743-854.

The CDR3 regions of human TCRbeta chains were analyzed by immunosequencing. Regarding the original processing steps: Repertoire TCRs were checked for matches against a reference library of SARS-CoV-2-specific TCRs that had been generated using the MIRA antigen-specificity platform. Breadth was defined as the fraction of unique TCRs that were SARS-CoV-2-associated. Depth was defined as the fraction of total T cells that were SARS-CoV-2-associated. Using the MIRA data, every spike-specific TCR was mapped to the spike region that the TCR reacted to and assigned to either a CD4 or a CD8 class. Log10-transformed breadth and depth values were compared by one-way ANOVA with Sidak's multiple comparisons tests. TCRdb retrieved this table from immuneACCESS and kept in-frame rearrangements only. Not all clones are present; in checked studies, unresolved V genes account for under half, and no reason is known for the remainder. The D gene and trimming were derived from the DNA, and the V and J assignments and clone size from that table. This sample holds 95,000 to 150,000 clones; about 90% were observed only once. 4.4% of the sample comes from the top ten.

The sequenced sample was peripheral blood, obtained on day 0 of AZD1222 vaccination. The clonotype originates from an adult in good health.

CDR3 protein: CASTLQGSGNTIYF. The DNA sequence follows: TGTGCCAGCACTTTACAGGGCTCTGGAAACACCATATATTTT. In this chain, TRBV6-5 is recombined with TRBJ1-3; the best D guess is TRBD1, with 6 bases matching. There are 14 amino acids in the CDR3, from cysteine to phenylalanine inclusive. Of all the DNA, just the CDR3 is kept, 42 bases in frame from base 1. V was cut back by 7 bases and J by 0 bases, leaving a gap of 10 bases between them. Looking up the germline V gene yields CDR1 MNHEY and CDR2 SVGAGI.